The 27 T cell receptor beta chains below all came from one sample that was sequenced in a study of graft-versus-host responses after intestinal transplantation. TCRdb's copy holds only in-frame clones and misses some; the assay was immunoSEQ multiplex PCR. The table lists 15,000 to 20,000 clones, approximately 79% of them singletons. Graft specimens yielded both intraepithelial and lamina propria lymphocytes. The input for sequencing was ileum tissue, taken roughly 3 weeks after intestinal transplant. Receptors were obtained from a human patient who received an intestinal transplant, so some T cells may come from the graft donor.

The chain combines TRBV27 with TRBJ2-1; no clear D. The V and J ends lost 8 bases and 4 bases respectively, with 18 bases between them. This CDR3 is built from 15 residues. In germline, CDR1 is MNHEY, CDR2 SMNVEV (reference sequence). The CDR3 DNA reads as TGTGCCAGCTCTGGGCACCCCTTCACTTACAATGAGCAGTTCTTC. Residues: CASSGHPFTYNEQFF.

This CDR3 reads CASSAGLGGYEQYF. The DNA of the CDR3 is TGTGCCAGTAGTGCCGGCCTGGGGGGCTACGAGCAGTACTTC. The chain carries TRBV19 and TRBJ2-7; TRBD2 is a possible D gene (6 bases). Germline assignment: CDR1 LNHDA and CDR2 SQIVND (reference sequence). The CDR3 contains 14 residues. Between the trimmed V and J ends, which lost 5 bases and 3 bases, there was a span of 14 bases. Variable domain in full (rest from reference TRBV19 and TRBJ2-7): DGGITQSPKYLFRKEGQNVTLSCEQNLNHDAMYWYRQDPGQGLRLIYYSQIVNDFQKGDIAEGYSVSREKKESFPLTVTSAQKNPTAFYLCASSAGLGGYEQYFGPGTRLTVT.

The CDR3 here is CASSQVPWRGSYNSPLHF. CDR3 nucleotides: TGCGCCAGCAGCCAAGTCCCTTGGCGGGGATCCTATAATTCACCCCTCCACTTT. The V gene is TRBV4-1, the J gene TRBJ1-6; D remains ambiguous. Germline CDR1 reads MGHRA; CDR2 reads YSYEKL. The CDR3 runs 18 residues. Trimming cost V 1 base and J 1 base, with 14 bases left between them.

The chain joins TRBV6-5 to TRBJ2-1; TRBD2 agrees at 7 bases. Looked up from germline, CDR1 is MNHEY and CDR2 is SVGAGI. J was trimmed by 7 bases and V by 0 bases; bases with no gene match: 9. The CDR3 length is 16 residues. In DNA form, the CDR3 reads TGTGCCAGCAGTTACTCATGGGGGAGGGCCTTGAATGAGCAGTTCTTC. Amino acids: CASSYSWGRALNEQFF.

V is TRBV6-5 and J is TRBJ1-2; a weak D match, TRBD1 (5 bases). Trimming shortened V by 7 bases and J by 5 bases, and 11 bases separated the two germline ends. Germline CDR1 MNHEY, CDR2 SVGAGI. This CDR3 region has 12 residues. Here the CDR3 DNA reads TGTGCCAGCACCTCCGGGACTTATGGCTACACCTTC. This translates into CASTSGTYGYTF.

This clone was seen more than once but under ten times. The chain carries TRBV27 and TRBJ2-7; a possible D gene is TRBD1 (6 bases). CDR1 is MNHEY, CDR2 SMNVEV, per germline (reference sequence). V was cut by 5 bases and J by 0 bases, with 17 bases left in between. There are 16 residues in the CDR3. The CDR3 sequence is CASSPGVATGSYEQYF. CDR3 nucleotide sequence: TGTGCCAGCAGTCCAGGGGTGGCCACCGGCTCCTACGAGCAGTACTTC.

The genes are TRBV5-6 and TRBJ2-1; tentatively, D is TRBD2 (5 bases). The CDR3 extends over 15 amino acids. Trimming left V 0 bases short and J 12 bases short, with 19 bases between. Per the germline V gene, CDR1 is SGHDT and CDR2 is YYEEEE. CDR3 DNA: TGTGCCAGCAGCTTGGAGGCTAGCTACCCCCAATGGCAGTTCTTC. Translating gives CASSLEASYPQWQFF.

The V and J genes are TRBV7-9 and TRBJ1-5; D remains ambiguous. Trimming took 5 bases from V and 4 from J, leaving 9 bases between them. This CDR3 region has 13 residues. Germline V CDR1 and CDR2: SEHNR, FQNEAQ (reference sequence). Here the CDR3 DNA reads TGTGCCAGCAGCGGACCGGGGAATCAGCCCCAGCATTTT. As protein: CASSGPGNQPQHF. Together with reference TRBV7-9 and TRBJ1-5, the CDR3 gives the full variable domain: DTGVSQNPRHKITKRGQNVTFRCDPISEHNRLYWYRQTLGQGPEFLTYFQNEAQLEKSRLLSDRFSAERPKGSFSTLEIQRTEQGDSAMYLCASSGPGNQPQHFGDGTRLSIL.

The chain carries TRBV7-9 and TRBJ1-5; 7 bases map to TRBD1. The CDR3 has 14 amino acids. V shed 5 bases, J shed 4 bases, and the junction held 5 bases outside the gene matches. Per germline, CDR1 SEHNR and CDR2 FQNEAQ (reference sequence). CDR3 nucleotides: TGTGCCAGCAGCCATGGGACAGCGAATCAGCCCCAGCATTTT. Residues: CASSHGTANQPQHF.

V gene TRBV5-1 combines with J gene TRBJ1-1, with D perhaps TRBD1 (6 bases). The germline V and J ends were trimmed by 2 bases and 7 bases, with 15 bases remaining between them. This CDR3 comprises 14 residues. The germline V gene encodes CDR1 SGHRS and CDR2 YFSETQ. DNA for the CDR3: TGCGCCAGCAGCTTACACAGGGATCCTTATGAAGCTTTCTTT. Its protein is CASSLHRDPYEAFF. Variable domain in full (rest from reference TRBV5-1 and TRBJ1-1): KAGVTQTPRYLIKTRGQQVTLSCSPISGHRSVSWYQQTPGQGLQFLFEYFSETQRNKGNFPGRFSGRQFSNSRSEMNVSTLELGDSALYLCASSLHRDPYEAFFGQGTRLTVV.

CDR3 region: CASSSDGGSGANVLTF. The CDR3 DNA is TGTGCCAGCAGTTCCGACGGGGGCTCTGGGGCCAACGTCCTGACTTTC. The chain combines TRBV6-5 with TRBJ2-6; D might be TRBD2 (6 bases). V was pared by 4 bases and J by 0 bases, with 10 bases between. Germline V lookup: CDR1 MNHEY, CDR2 SVGAGI. This CDR3 has 16 residues.

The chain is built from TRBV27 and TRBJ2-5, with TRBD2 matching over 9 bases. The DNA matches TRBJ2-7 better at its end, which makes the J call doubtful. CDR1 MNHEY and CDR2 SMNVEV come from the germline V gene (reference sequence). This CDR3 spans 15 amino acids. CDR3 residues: CASSWGAGGSHEQYF. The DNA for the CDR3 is TGTGCCAGCAGTTGGGGTGCGGGAGGGTCCCACGAGCAGTACTTC.

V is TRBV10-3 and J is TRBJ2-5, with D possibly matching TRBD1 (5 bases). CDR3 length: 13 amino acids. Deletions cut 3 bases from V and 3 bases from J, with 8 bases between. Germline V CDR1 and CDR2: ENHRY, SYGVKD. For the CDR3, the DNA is TGTGCCATCAGTGACAGGGATAAAGAGACCCAGTACTTC. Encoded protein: CAISDRDKETQYF.

The CDR3 DNA is TGCGCCAGCAGCCAAGGACAGGGGAAGTATGGCTACACCTTC. Translated, it gives CASSQGQGKYGYTF. The chain has TRBV4-3 and TRBJ1-2; 8 bases line up with TRBD1. The CDR3 is 14 amino acids. V was pared by 1 base and J by 5 bases, with 3 bases of the junction left unmatched. Germline V gene data show CDR1 as LGHNA and CDR2 as YSLEER.

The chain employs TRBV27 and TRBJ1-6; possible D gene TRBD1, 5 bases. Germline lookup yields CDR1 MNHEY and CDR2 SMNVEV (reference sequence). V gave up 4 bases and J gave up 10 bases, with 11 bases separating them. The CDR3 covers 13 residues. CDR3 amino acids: CASSWGGGSPLHF. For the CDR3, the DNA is TGTGCCAGCAGTTGGGGGGGAGGCTCACCCCTCCACTTT.

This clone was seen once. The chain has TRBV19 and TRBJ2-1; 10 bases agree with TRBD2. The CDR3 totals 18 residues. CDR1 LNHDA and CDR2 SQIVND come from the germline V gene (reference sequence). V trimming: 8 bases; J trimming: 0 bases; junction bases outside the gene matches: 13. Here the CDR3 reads CASVRTSGEKSSYNEQFF. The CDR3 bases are TGTGCCAGTGTTCGTACTAGCGGGGAAAAAAGCTCCTACAATGAGCAGTTCTTC.

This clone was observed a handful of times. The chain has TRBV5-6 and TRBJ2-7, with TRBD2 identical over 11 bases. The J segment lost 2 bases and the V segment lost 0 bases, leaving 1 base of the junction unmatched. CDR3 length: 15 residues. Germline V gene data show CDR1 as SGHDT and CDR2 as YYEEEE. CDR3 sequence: CASSLASGGPYEQYF. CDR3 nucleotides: TGTGCCAGCAGCTTGGCTAGCGGGGGGCCCTACGAGCAGTACTTC.

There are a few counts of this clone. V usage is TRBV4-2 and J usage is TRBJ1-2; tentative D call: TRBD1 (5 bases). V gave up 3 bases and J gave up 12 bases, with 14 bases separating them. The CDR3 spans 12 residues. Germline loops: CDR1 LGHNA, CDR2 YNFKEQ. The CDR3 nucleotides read TGTGCCAGCAGCCAGGGGCAGGGCGGACACACCTTC. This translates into CASSQGQGGHTF.

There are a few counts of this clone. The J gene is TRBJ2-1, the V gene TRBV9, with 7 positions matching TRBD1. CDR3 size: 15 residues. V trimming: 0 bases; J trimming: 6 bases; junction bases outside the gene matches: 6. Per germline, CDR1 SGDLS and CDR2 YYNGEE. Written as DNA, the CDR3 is TGTGCCAGCAGCGTAGAGGGGGCAGTTGGCAATGAGCAGTTCTTC. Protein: CASSVEGAVGNEQFF. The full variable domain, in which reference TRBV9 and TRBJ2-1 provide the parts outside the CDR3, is DSGVTQTPKHLITATGQRVTLRCSPRSGDLSVYWYQQSLDQGLQFLIQYYNGEERAKGNILERFSAQQFPDLHSELNLSSLELGDSALYFCASSVEGAVGNEQFFGPGTRLTVL.

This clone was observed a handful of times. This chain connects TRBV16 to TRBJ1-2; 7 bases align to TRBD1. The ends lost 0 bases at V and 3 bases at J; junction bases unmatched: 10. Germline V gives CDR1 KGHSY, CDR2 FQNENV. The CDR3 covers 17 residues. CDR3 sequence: CASSQSVAGTAYYGYTF. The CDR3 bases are TGTGCCAGCAGCCAATCGGTCGCGGGGACAGCGTACTATGGCTACACCTTC.

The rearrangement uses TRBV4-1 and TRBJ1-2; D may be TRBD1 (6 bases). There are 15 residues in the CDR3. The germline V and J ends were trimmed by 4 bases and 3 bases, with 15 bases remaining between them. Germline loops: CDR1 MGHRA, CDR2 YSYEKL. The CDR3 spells CASSPPHRDYYGYTF. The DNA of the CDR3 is TGCGCCAGCAGCCCACCTCACAGGGATTACTATGGCTACACCTTC.

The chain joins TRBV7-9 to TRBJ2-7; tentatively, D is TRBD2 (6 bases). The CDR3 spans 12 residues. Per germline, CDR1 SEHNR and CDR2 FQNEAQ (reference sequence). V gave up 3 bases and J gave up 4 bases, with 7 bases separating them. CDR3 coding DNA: TGTGCCAGCAGCTTCGGGAGTTACGAGCAGTACTTC. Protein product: CASSFGSYEQYF.

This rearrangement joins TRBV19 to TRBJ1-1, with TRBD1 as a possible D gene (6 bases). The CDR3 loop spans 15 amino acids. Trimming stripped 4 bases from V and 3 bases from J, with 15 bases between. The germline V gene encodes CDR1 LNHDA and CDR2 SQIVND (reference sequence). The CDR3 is CASSTHRERDTEAFF. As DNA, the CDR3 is TGTGCCAGTAGTACTCACAGGGAAAGGGACACTGAAGCTTTCTTT.

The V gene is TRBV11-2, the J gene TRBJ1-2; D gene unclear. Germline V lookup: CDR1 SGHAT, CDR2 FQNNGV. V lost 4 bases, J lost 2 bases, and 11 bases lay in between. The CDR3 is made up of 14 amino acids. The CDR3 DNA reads TGTGCCAGCAGCTCGACGGGGAGGAACTATGGCTACACCTTC. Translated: CASSSTGRNYGYTF.

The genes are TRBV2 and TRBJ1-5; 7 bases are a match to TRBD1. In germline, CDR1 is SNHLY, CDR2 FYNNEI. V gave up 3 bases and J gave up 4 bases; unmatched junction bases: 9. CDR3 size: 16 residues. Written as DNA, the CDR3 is TGTGCCAGCAGTGAGACAGGGCGACCATCAAATCAGCCCCAGCATTTT. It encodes CASSETGRPSNQPQHF.

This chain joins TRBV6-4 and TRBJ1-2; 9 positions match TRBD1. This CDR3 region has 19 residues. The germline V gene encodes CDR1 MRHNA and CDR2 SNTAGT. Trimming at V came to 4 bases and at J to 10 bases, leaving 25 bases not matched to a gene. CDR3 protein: CASSVASGQGPQRLFDYTF. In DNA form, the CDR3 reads TGTGCCAGCAGTGTCGCTTCGGGACAGGGCCCCCAACGATTGTTTGACTACACCTTC.

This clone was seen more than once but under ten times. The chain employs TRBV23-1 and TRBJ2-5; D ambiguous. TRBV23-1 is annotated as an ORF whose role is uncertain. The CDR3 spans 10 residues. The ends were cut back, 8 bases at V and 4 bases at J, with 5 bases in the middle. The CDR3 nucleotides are TGCGCCAGCTCCTCAGAGACCCAGTACTTC. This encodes CASSSETQYF.